This T cell receptor (beta chain) appears in the sequencing data of a study of PD-1 blockade in mismatch repair-deficient tumors. Germline values: CDR1 MGHRA, CDR2 YSYEKL. The CDR3 contains 15 residues. The trim removed 4 bases at V and 2 bases at J, leaving 4 bases unmatched. Only in-frame clones appear in the TCRdb table, and some are missing; sequencing was by immunoSEQ multiplex PCR. This table holds 15,000 or so clones, approximately 84% found once. Points on this clone: Its cognate antigen is unknown.

Study results and limitations: After pembrolizumab, tumor-resident clones rose rapidly, then generally contracted before radiologic responses.

Sequenced here: PBMCs, sampled before pembrolizumab treatment. V gene TRBV4-1 combines with J gene TRBJ2-4; 8 nucleotides line up with TRBD1. This sequence originates from an adult with mismatch repair-deficient cancer. The DNA for the CDR3 is TGCGCCAGCAGCCCTTGGACAGGGCCCAAAAACATTCAGTACTTC. Translating it yields CASSPWTGPKNIQYF.